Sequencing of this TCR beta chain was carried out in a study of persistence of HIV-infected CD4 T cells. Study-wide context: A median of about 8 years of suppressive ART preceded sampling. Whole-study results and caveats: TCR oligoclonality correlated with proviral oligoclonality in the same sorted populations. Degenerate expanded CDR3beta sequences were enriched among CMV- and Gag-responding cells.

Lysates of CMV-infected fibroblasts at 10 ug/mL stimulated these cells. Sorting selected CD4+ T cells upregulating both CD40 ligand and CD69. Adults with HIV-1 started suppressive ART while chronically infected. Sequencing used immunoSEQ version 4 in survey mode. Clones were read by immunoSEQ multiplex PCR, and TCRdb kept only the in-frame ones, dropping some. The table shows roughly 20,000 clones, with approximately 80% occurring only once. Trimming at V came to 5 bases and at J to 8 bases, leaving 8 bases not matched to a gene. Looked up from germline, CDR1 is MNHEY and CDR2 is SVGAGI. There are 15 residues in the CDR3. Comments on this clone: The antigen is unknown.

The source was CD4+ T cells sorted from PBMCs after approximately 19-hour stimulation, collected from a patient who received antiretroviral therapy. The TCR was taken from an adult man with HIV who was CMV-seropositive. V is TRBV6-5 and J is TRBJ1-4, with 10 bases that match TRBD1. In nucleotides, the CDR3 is TGTGCCAGCAGTCCTCGGACAGGGGGGTGGGAAAAACTGTTTTTT. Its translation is CASSPRTGGWEKLFF.